The rows below give T cell receptor beta chains drawn from one sample of a study of T cell repertoires in cytomegalovirus infection. TCRdb reprocessed the reads with MiXCR, giving one entry per CDR3 protein. The profile covers 150,000 to 200,000 distinct CDR3 sequences, with about 20% appearing a single time and around 3.1% taken by the ten largest. The sample comprised PBMCs. All receptors derive from a human donor in good health (CMV status not recorded). Some clones in this sample may be carry-over from other donors' samples. The CDR3 runs from the conserved cysteine through the conserved F or W. D genes are given only for firm matches. Expanded clones get a size class; other rows say once, few or many, or leave the size out.

CDR3 protein: CASSAPGGVGDEQYF
CDR3 DNA: TGTGCCAGCAGTGCGCCGGGGGGGGTTGGGGACGAGCAGTACTTC
V gene: TRBV25-1
J gene: TRBJ2-7
D gene: TRBD2
clone size: few

CDR3 protein: CASGLVLGQPQHF
CDR3 DNA: TGTGCTAGTGGTTTGGTACTTGGACAGCCCCAGCATTTT
V gene: TRBV12-5
J gene: TRBJ1-5
D gene: .
clone size: .

CDR3 protein: CASSLAWQQETQYF
CDR3 DNA: TGTGCCAGCAGCTTAGCGTGGCAGCAAGAGACCCAGTACTTC
V gene: TRBV7-8
J gene: TRBJ2-5
D gene: .
clone size: medium-sized

CDR3 protein: CASSRDRSPGYGYTF
CDR3 DNA: TGTGCCAGCAGCCGGGACCGCTCCCCGGGGTATGGCTACACCTTC
V gene: TRBV14
J gene: TRBJ1-2
D gene: .
clone size: .

CDR3 protein: CASSEAGGNTEAFF
CDR3 DNA: TGTGCCAGCAGTGAAGCGGGGGGGAACACTGAAGCTTTCTTT
V gene: TRBV6-1
J gene: TRBJ1-1
D gene: .
clone size: few

CDR3 protein: CASSRPGQDTYEQYF
CDR3 DNA: TGTGCCAGCAGCCGACCGGGACAGGACACCTACGAGCAGTACTTC
V gene: TRBV7-2
J gene: TRBJ2-7
D gene: TRBD1
clone size: .

CDR3 protein: CASSLAAKGYEQYF
CDR3 DNA: TGTGCCAGCAGCTTAGCTGCTAAAGGGTACGAGCAGTACTTC
V gene: TRBV7-2
J gene: TRBJ2-7
D gene: .
clone size: many

CDR3 protein: CASSLGFKTDNEQFF
CDR3 DNA: TGTGCCAGCAGCTTAGGCTTCAAGACCGACAATGAGCAGTTCTTC
V gene: TRBV11-2
J gene: TRBJ2-1
D gene: .
clone size: few

CDR3 protein: CAISDPGHREETQYF
CDR3 DNA: TGTGCCATCAGTGATCCGGGACACCGCGAAGAGACCCAGTACTTC
V gene: TRBV10-3
J gene: TRBJ2-5
D gene: .
clone size: .

CDR3 protein: CASSETGDYEQYF
CDR3 DNA: TGTGCCAGCAGTGAGACAGGGGACTACGAGCAGTACTTC
V gene: TRBV6-2/TRBV6-3
J gene: TRBJ2-7
D gene: TRBD1
clone size: .

CDR3 protein: CATSRDQAGGQLGSQTGELFF
CDR3 DNA: TGTGCCACCAGCAGAGATCAAGCAGGGGGCCAACTCGGGTCCCAAACCGGGGAGCTGTTTTTT
V gene: TRBV15
J gene: TRBJ2-2
D gene: TRBD1
clone size: .

CDR3 protein: CASAGVWPYEQYF
CDR3 DNA: TGTGCCAGCGCAGGCGTCTGGCCCTACGAGCAGTACTTC
V gene: TRBV27
J gene: TRBJ2-7
D gene: .
clone size: .

CDR3 protein: CASRDNGRNTEAFF
CDR3 DNA: TGTGCCAGCAGGGATAATGGGAGGAACACTGAAGCTTTCTTT
V gene: TRBV6-2/TRBV6-3
J gene: TRBJ1-1
D gene: .
clone size: .

CDR3 protein: CASDTGFRSPLHF
CDR3 DNA: TGTGCCAGCGATACAGGGTTTCGATCACCCCTCCACTTT
V gene: TRBV28
J gene: TRBJ1-6
D gene: .
clone size: few

CDR3 protein: CASSRDSGSPLHF
CDR3 DNA: TGCGCCAGCAGCCGGGACAGTGGATCACCCCTCCACTTT
V gene: TRBV5-1
J gene: TRBJ1-6
D gene: TRBD1
clone size: few

CDR3 protein: CSADGAIHVDEQFF
CDR3 DNA: TGCAGCGCCGACGGGGCCATTCACGTCGATGAGCAGTTCTTC
V gene: TRBV29-1
J gene: TRBJ2-1
D gene: .
clone size: .

CDR3 protein: CASTFGQGTDAFF
CDR3 DNA: TGTGCCAGCACCTTCGGACAGGGAACCGACGCTTTCTTT
V gene: TRBV25-1
J gene: TRBJ1-1
D gene: TRBD1
clone size: .

CDR3 protein: CASSTRAGQGSQETQYF
CDR3 DNA: TGTGCCAGTTCAACCCGGGCCGGACAGGGAAGCCAAGAGACCCAGTACTTC
V gene: TRBV25-1
J gene: TRBJ2-5
D gene: TRBD1
clone size: many

CDR3 protein: CASSLAGTVYQETQYF
CDR3 DNA: TGCGCCAGCAGCTTGGCCGGGACAGTGTACCAAGAGACCCAGTACTTC
V gene: TRBV5-1
J gene: TRBJ2-5
D gene: TRBD1
clone size: few

CDR3 protein: CASSRGLRDDALEKLFF
CDR3 DNA: TGTGCCAGCAGCCGCGGCCTCCGGGACGATGCTCTCGAAAAACTGTTTTTT
V gene: TRBV7-9
J gene: TRBJ1-4
D gene: .
clone size: few

CDR3 protein: CASTTNTEAFF
CDR3 DNA: TGTGCCAGCACAACCAACACTGAAGCTTTCTTT
V gene: TRBV27
J gene: TRBJ1-1
D gene: .
clone size: few

CDR3 protein: CASSLIRGARETQYF
CDR3 DNA: TGTGCCAGCAGCTTGATCAGGGGGGCTCGGGAGACCCAGTACTTC
V gene: TRBV7-4
J gene: TRBJ2-5
D gene: .
clone size: .

CDR3 protein: CSARGASQETQYF
CDR3 DNA: TGCAGTGCTAGAGGGGCTAGCCAAGAGACCCAGTACTTC
V gene: TRBV20-1
J gene: TRBJ2-5
D gene: .
clone size: .

CDR3 protein: CASSYVGAGNTIYF
CDR3 DNA: TGTGCCAGCAGTTACGTCGGGGCTGGAAACACCATATATTTT
V gene: TRBV6-6
J gene: TRBJ1-3
D gene: .
clone size: few

CDR3 protein: CASSFVSEAFF
CDR3 DNA: TGTGCCAGCAGCTTTGTTTCTGAAGCTTTCTTT
V gene: TRBV11-2
J gene: TRBJ1-1
D gene: .
clone size: few

CDR3 protein: CASRITGNSYNEQFF
CDR3 DNA: TGCGCCAGCAGGATAACAGGGAACTCCTACAATGAGCAGTTCTTC
V gene: TRBV5-1
J gene: TRBJ2-1
D gene: .
clone size: .

CDR3 protein: CASRPGAAKNIQYF
CDR3 DNA: TGTGCCAGCCGCCCTGGGGCGGCCAAAAACATTCAGTACTTC
V gene: TRBV11-3
J gene: TRBJ2-4
D gene: .
clone size: few

CDR3 protein: CASSFAQGRSYEQYF
CDR3 DNA: TGCGCCAGCAGCTTTGCCCAGGGGAGATCCTACGAGCAGTACTTC
V gene: TRBV5-1
J gene: TRBJ2-7
D gene: .
clone size: .

CDR3 protein: CASSLAVNSNQPQHF
CDR3 DNA: TGTGCCAGCAGCTTAGCGGTCAATAGCAATCAGCCCCAGCATTTT
V gene: TRBV7-8
J gene: TRBJ1-5
D gene: .
clone size: .

CDR3 protein: CASSYMGGSYRGSYNSPLHF
CDR3 DNA: TGTGCCAGCAGCTATATGGGGGGATCATACAGGGGCTCCTATAATTCACCCCTCCACTTT
V gene: TRBV6-6
J gene: TRBJ1-6
D gene: TRBD1
clone size: .

CDR3 protein: CASSRGSTGPTEAFF
CDR3 DNA: TGTGCCAGCAGCCGGGGGTCGACGGGCCCGACTGAAGCTTTCTTT
V gene: TRBV7-3
J gene: TRBJ1-1
D gene: .
clone size: few

CDR3 protein: CASSPPSRGSPLHF
CDR3 DNA: TGTGCCAGCAGTCCCCCGTCCAGGGGGTCACCCCTCCACTTT
V gene: TRBV28
J gene: TRBJ1-6
D gene: TRBD1
clone size: many

CDR3 protein: CASSFPAKAYGYTF
CDR3 DNA: TGTGCCAGCAGTTTCCCCGCGAAGGCTTATGGCTACACCTTC
V gene: TRBV28
J gene: TRBJ1-2
D gene: .
clone size: .

CDR3 protein: CASSPSGRTGELFF
CDR3 DNA: TGTGCCAGCAGCCCCAGCGGACGGACCGGGGAGCTGTTTTTT
V gene: TRBV7-2
J gene: TRBJ2-2
D gene: .
clone size: many

CDR3 protein: CASSQARQVGSSGANVLTF
CDR3 DNA: TGCGCCAGCAGTCAAGCCCGACAGGTTGGATCTTCTGGGGCCAACGTCCTGACTTTC
V gene: TRBV23-1
J gene: TRBJ2-6
D gene: .
clone size: many

CDR3 protein: CASSLSYPGQHYEQYF
CDR3 DNA: TGCGCCAGCAGCTTGTCTTATCCGGGACAGCACTACGAGCAGTACTTC
V gene: TRBV5-1
J gene: TRBJ2-7
D gene: TRBD1
clone size: .

CDR3 protein: CASRELDGYFNYGYTF
CDR3 DNA: TGTGCCAGCAGGGAACTGGACGGATACTTTAACTATGGCTACACCTTC
V gene: TRBV5-8
J gene: TRBJ1-2
D gene: .
clone size: .

CDR3 protein: CASSYSGGGAAYEQYF
CDR3 DNA: TGTGCCAGCAGTTACTCGGGGGGGGGGGCTGCCTACGAGCAGTACTTC
V gene: TRBV6-5
J gene: TRBJ2-7
D gene: .
clone size: .

CDR3 protein: CASSMGRAGNEQFF
CDR3 DNA: TGTGCCAGTAGTATGGGAAGGGCTGGGAATGAGCAGTTCTTC
V gene: TRBV19
J gene: TRBJ2-1
D gene: .
clone size: many